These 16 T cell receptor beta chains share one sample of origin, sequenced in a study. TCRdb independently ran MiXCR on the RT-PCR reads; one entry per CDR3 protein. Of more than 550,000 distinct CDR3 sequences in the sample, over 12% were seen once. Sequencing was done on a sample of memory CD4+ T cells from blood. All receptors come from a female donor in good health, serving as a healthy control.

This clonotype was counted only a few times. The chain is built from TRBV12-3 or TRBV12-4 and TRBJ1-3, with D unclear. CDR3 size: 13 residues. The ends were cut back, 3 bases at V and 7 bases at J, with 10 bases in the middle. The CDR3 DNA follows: TGTGCCAGCAGTTTTGAGGGTCTGAACACCATATATTTT. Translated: CASSFEGLNTIYF.

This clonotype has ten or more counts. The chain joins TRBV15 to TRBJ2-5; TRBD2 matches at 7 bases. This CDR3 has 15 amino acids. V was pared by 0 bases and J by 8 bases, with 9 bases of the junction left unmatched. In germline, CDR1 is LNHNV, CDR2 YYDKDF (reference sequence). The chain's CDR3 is CATSREFGGRGTQYF. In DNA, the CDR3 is TGTGCCACCAGCAGAGAATTTGGCGGGAGAGGAACCCAGTACTTC.

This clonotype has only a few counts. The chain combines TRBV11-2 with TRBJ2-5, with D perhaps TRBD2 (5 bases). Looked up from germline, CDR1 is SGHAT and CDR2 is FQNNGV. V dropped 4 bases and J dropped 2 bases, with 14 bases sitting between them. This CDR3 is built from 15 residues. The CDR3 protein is CASSSLGSLQETQYF. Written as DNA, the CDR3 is TGTGCCAGCAGCTCCCTTGGGAGTTTACAAGAGACCCAGTACTTC.

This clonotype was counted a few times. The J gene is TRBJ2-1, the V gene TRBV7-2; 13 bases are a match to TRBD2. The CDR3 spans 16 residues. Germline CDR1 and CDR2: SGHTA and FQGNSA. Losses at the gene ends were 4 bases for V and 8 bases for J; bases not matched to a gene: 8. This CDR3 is CASSWAGTSGADEQFF. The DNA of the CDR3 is TGTGCCAGCAGCTGGGCCGGGACTAGCGGGGCCGATGAGCAGTTCTTC.

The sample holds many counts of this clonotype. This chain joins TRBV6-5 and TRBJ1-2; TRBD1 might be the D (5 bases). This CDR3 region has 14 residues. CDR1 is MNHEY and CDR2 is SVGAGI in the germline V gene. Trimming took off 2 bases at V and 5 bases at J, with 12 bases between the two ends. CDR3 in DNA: TGTGCCAGCAGTTACGACCAGGGTCATTATGGCTACACCTTC. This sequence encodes CASSYDQGHYGYTF.

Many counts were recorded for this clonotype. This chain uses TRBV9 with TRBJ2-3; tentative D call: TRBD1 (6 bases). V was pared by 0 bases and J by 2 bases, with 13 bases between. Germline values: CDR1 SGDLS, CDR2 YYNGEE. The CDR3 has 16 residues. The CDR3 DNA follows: TGTGCCAGCAGCGTAGGACCGACAGGCACCACAGATACGCAGTATTTT. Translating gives CASSVGPTGTTDTQYF. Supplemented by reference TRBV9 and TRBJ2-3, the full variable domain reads DSGVTQTPKHLITATGQRVTLRCSPRSGDLSVYWYQQSLDQGLQFLIQYYNGEERAKGNILERFSAQQFPDLHSELNLSSLELGDSALYFCASSVGPTGTTDTQYFGPGTRLTVL.

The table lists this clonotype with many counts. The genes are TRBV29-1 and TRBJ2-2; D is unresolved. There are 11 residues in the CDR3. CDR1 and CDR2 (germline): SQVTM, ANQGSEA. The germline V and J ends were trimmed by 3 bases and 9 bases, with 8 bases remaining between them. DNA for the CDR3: TGCAGCGTTGAGAATGGGAGGGAGCTGTTTTTT. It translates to CSVENGRELFF.

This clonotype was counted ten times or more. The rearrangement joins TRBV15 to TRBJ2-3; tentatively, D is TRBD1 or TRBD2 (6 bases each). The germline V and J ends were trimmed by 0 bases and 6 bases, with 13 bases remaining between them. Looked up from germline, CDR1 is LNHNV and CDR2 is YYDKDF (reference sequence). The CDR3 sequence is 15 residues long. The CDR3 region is CATSRDPGARDTQYF. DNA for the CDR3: TGTGCCACCAGCAGAGACCCGGGGGCGAGGGATACGCAGTATTTT.

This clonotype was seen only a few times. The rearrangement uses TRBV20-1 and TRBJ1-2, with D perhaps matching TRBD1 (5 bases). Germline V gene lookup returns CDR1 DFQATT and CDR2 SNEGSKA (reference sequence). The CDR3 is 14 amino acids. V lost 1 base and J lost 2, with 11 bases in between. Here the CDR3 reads CSARVPRGNYGYTF. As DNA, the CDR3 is TGCAGTGCTAGAGTGCCCCGGGGGAACTATGGCTACACCTTC.

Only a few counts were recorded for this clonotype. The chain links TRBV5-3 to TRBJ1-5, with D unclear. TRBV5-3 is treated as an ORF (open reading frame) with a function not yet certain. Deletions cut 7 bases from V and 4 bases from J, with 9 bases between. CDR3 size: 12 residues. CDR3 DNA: TGTGCCAGACACTCAGTAAATCAGCCCCAGCATTTT. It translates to CARHSVNQPQHF.

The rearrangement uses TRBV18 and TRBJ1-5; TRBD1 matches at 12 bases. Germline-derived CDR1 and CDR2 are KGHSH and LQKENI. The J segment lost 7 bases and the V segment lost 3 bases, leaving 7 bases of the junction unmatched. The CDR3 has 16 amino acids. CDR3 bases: TGTGCCAGCTCACCCGGGACAGGGGGCGCCGAGCAGCCCCAGCATTTT. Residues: CASSPGTGGAEQPQHF.

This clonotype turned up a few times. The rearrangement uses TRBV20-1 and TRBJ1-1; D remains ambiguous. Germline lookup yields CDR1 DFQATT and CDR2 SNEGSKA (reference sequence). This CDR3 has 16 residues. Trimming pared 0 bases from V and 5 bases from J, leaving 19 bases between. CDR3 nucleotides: TGCAGTGCTAGAGATCGAGTGTGGGCGGGTATGACTGAAGCTTTCTTT. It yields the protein CSARDRVWAGMTEAFF.

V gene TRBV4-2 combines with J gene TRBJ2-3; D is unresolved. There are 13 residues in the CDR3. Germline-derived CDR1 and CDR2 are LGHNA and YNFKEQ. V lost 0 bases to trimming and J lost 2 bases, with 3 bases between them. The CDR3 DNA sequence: TGTGCCAGCAGCCAAGACTTCACAGATACGCAGTATTTT. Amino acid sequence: CASSQDFTDTQYF.

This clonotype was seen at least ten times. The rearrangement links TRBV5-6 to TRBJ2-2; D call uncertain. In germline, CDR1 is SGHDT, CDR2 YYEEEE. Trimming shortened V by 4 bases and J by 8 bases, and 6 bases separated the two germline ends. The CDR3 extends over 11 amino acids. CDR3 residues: CASSHLGELFF. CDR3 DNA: TGTGCCAGCAGCCACTTAGGGGAGCTGTTTTTT.

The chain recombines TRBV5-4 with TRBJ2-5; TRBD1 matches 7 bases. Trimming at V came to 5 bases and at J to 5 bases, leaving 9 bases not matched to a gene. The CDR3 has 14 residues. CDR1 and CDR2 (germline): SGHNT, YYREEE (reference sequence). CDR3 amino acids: CASRPTGREETQYF. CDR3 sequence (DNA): TGTGCCAGCAGACCGACAGGGCGAGAGGAGACCCAGTACTTC.

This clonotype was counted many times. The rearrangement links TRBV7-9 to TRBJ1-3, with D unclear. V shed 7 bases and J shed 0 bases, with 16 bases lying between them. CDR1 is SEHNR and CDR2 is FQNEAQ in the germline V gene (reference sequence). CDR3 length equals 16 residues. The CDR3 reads CASKGITQSSGNTIYF. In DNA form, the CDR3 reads TGTGCCAGCAAGGGTATCACTCAGAGCTCTGGAAACACCATATATTTT.